This is a list of T cell receptor beta chains from one sample in a study of T cell changes during pregnancy in multiple sclerosis. The table came from immunoSEQ multiplex PCR; TCRdb's copy has only in-frame clones and leaves some out. This sample has tens of thousands of clones, with roughly 93% found just once. The sequencing used peripheral blood, collected in the third trimester of pregnancy. Receptor source: a female donor with multiple sclerosis, enrolled in a pregnancy study. Each CDR3 is given with its conserved first and last residue. The D gene is left open where the match is weak. Expanded clones are given a class, and other clones once, few, many or no size at all.

>TRBV4-1|.|TRBJ2-7|.|14
CASSQQGGSYEQYF
TGCGCCAGCAGCCAACAGGGTGGATCCTACGAGCAGTACTTC
>TRBV9|.|TRBJ2-1|.|15
CASSVHDSSYNEQFF
TGTGCCAGCAGCGTTCACGACAGCTCCTACAATGAGCAGTTCTTC
>TRBV5-1|once|TRBJ2-3|TRBD2|15
CASTNGGVWTDTQYF
TGCGCCAGCACTAATGGGGGGGTATGGACAGATACGCAGTATTTT
>TRBV19|.|TRBJ1-1|.|14
CASSMGAIGTEAFF
TGTGCCAGTAGTATGGGGGCGATTGGCACTGAAGCTTTCTTT
>TRBV21-1|.|TRBJ1-6|.|15
CASSPTGGAYSPLHF
TGTGCCAGCAGCCCGACAGGGGGCGCGTATTCACCCCTCCACTTT
>TRBV19|.|TRBJ1-2|.|14
CASTHRDRVYGYTF
TGTGCCAGTACCCACAGGGACCGCGTCTATGGCTACACCTTC
>TRBV7-2|.|TRBJ2-3|.|16
CASSLGWASMGDTQYF
TGTGCCAGCAGCTTAGGTTGGGCTAGCATGGGTGATACGCAGTATTTT
>TRBV15|once|TRBJ1-2|.|15
CATSMRGGGGYGYTF
TGTGCCACCAGCATGCGCGGGGGCGGTGGGTATGGCTACACCTTC
>TRBV15|.|TRBJ2-3|TRBD1|16
CATSSGDRGREDTQYF
TGTGCCACCAGCAGCGGGGACAGGGGGCGAGAAGATACGCAGTATTTT
>TRBV12-1|.|TRBJ2-2|.|16
CASSTKRGGGIGELFF
TGTGCCAGCAGCACTAAGCGGGGGGGCGGTATCGGGGAGCTGTTTTTT
>TRBV27|.|TRBJ2-7|TRBD1|13
CASSRDRVFEQYF
TGTGCCAGCAGCCGGGACAGGGTCTTCGAGCAGTACTTC
>TRBV2|.|TRBJ1-1|TRBD1|15
CASSPQGWGETEAFF
TGTGCCAGCAGCCCACAGGGGTGGGGTGAGACTGAAGCTTTCTTT
>TRBV5-1|.|TRBJ1-6|TRBD1|17
CASKITLGTGSNSPLHF
TGCGCCAGCAAGATCACATTAGGGACAGGGAGTAATTCACCCCTCCACTTT
>TRBV2|.|TRBJ2-7|TRBD2|15
CASSERPSGVYEQYF
TGTGCCAGCAGTGAACGGCCTAGCGGGGTCTACGAGCAGTACTTC
>TRBV6-5|.|TRBJ2-7|.|13
CASSYRSSYEQYF
TGTGCCAGCAGTTACCGCAGCTCCTACGAGCAGTACTTC
>TRBV5-1|.|TRBJ1-1|.|14
CASRVGSQNTEAFF
TGCGCCAGCAGGGTGGGCAGCCAGAACACTGAAGCTTTCTTT
>TRBV5-1|.|TRBJ2-7|.|13
CASSLSRAYEQYF
TGCGCCAGCAGCTTGTCCAGGGCCTACGAGCAGTACTTC
>TRBV4-2|.|TRBJ1-5|TRBD1|17
CASSQDPGQGFDQPQHF
TGTGCCAGCAGCCAAGACCCGGGACAGGGTTTCGATCAGCCCCAGCATTTT
>TRBV18|once|TRBJ1-1|.|15
CASAFAGTTNTEAFF
TGTGCCAGCGCCTTTGCCGGGACAACGAACACTGAAGCTTTCTTT
>TRBV5-6|.|TRBJ2-7|TRBD1|16
CASSLPPGQSSYEQYF
TGTGCCAGCAGCCTCCCGCCGGGACAGAGCTCCTACGAGCAGTACTTC
>TRBV9|.|TRBJ1-4|TRBD1|16
CASSPPGQGVNEKLFF
TGTGCCAGCAGCCCTCCCGGACAGGGGGTAAATGAAAAACTGTTTTTT
>TRBV13|.|TRBJ2-5|.|15
CASSLNRGFQETQYF
TGTGCCAGCAGCTTAAATCGGGGGTTCCAAGAGACCCAGTACTTC
>TRBV7-3|.|TRBJ1-2|.|14
CASLRGRWPYGYTF
TGTGCCAGCCTGCGGGGGAGATGGCCCTATGGCTACACCTTC
>TRBV4-2|.|TRBJ2-3|TRBD1|16
CASSQGRGQGPDTQYF
TGTGCCAGCAGCCAAGGTAGGGGGCAGGGACCAGATACGCAGTATTTT
>TRBV6-1|.|TRBJ1-5|.|15
CASSTGFMGNQPQHF
TGTGCCAGCAGCACAGGGTTTATGGGCAATCAGCCCCAGCATTTT
>TRBV7-9|.|TRBJ2-7|TRBD1|14
CASSSDRAPYEQYF
TGTGCCAGCAGCTCCGACAGGGCCCCCTACGAGCAGTACTTC
>TRBV11-3|.|TRBJ1-1|.|15
CASSSGPHLNTEAFF
TGTGCCAGCAGCTCGGGTCCGCATCTGAACACTGAAGCTTTCTTT
>TRBV27|once|TRBJ1-5|TRBD1|15
CASSSGQGANQPQHF
TGTGCCAGCAGTTCCGGACAGGGGGCAAATCAGCCCCAGCATTTT
>TRBV5-6|.|TRBJ1-1|.|15
CASTLVGGPYTEAFF
TGTGCCAGCACCCTGGTGGGGGGGCCGTACACTGAAGCTTTCTTT
>TRBV5-4|.|TRBJ1-1|TRBD1|16
CASSLDRASMNTEAFF
TGTGCCAGCAGCTTAGACAGGGCATCCATGAACACTGAAGCTTTCTTT
>TRBV2|.|TRBJ1-2|TRBD1|15
CATEGQQYSNYGYTF
TGTGCCACCGAGGGACAGCAATACTCTAACTATGGCTACACCTTC
>TRBV19|once|TRBJ1-2|TRBD1|15
CASSIITGALSGYTF
TGTGCCAGTAGTATTATTACAGGGGCTCTGAGTGGCTACACCTTC
>TRBV5-1|.|TRBJ2-5|.|13
CASSGWGEETQYF
TGCGCCAGCAGCGGTTGGGGGGAAGAGACCCAGTACTTC
>TRBV20-1|.|TRBJ2-1|.|8
CSASPEFF
TGCAGTGCTTCACCGGAGTTCTTC
>TRBV14|.|TRBJ2-3|.|15
CASSQTRGGADTQYF
TGTGCCAGCAGCCAGACTAGGGGTGGCGCAGATACGCAGTATTTT
>TRBV27|.|TRBJ1-1|TRBD1|15
CASSCRRGLSTEAFF
TGTGCCAGCAGTTGCCGGAGGGGGCTAAGCACTGAAGCTTTCTTT
>TRBV2|few|TRBJ1-6|TRBD1|14
CASGGDRLNSPLHF
TGTGCCAGCGGGGGGGACAGGCTTAATTCACCCCTCCACTTT
>TRBV5-1|.|TRBJ1-2|TRBD1|14
CASRTGTGEGGYTF
TGCGCCAGCAGAACCGGGACAGGGGAAGGTGGCTACACCTTC
>TRBV2|.|TRBJ2-2|TRBD2|18
CASSEAGAGLAGTGELFF
TGTGCCAGCAGTGAAGCGGGGGCGGGACTAGCGGGCACCGGGGAGCTGTTTTTT
>TRBV29-1|once|TRBJ1-1|TRBD1|13
CSVDYRGTTEAFF
TGCAGCGTTGATTACAGGGGAACCACTGAAGCTTTCTTT
>TRBV7-8|.|TRBJ1-1|.|12
CASRGVGGEAFF
TGTGCCAGCAGGGGGGTGGGGGGTGAAGCTTTCTTT
>TRBV13|.|TRBJ2-7|TRBD1|16
CASSPDRGTPSDEQYF
TGTGCCAGCAGCCCAGACAGGGGAACCCCTAGCGACGAGCAGTACTTC
>TRBV5-4|.|TRBJ2-2|.|15
CASSLSREETGELFF
TGTGCCAGCAGCTTGAGCAGGGAGGAGACCGGGGAGCTGTTTTTT
>TRBV29-1|.|TRBJ2-3|.|10
CSALSDTQYF
TGCAGCGCCTTGTCAGATACGCAGTATTTT